Listed here are 5 T cell receptor beta chains from one sample, sequenced in a study of cytomegalovirus exposure and HLA in healthy donors. The PCR had 60 Vbeta and 13 Jbeta primers. Using immunoSEQ multiplex PCR, the repertoire was profiled, and TCRdb retains in-frame clones only, with some absent. Among 150,000 to 200,000 clones listed, about 9% were seen once. The sequenced material came from PBMCs. Every receptor here comes from a woman in her 30s in good health and CMV-seropositive.

This clone turned up a few times. J is TRBJ1-1 and V is TRBV18; possible D gene TRBD1, 6 bases. The CDR3 contains 13 residues. CDR1 is KGHSH and CDR2 is LQKENI in the germline V gene. V lost 3 bases and J lost 4, with 9 bases in between. In DNA form, the CDR3 reads TGTGCCAGCTCACCCAGGGGACGCACTGAAGCTTTCTTT. Translation gives CASSPRGRTEAFF.

This clone was detected a few times. This chain connects TRBV19 to TRBJ2-7; 8 nucleotides line up with TRBD1. This CDR3 has 14 amino acids. The germline V gene encodes CDR1 LNHDA and CDR2 SQIVND (reference sequence). Unmatched junction bases numbered 3, after V lost 3 bases and J lost 2 bases. The CDR3 loop is CASSIRDRPYEQYF. CDR3 nucleotides: TGTGCCAGTAGTATTCGGGACAGGCCCTACGAGCAGTACTTC. Based on the CDR3 plus reference TRBV19 and TRBJ2-7, the full variable domain is DGGITQSPKYLFRKEGQNVTLSCEQNLNHDAMYWYRQDPGQGLRLIYYSQIVNDFQKGDIAEGYSVSREKKESFPLTVTSAQKNPTAFYLCASSIRDRPYEQYFGPGTRLTVT.

The chain has TRBV6-6 and TRBJ2-2; TRBD2 might be the D (5 bases). V lost 2 bases and J 0 bases, leaving 10 bases between the germline ends. This CDR3 has 16 residues. The germline CDR1 and CDR2 sequences are MNHNY and SVGAGI (reference sequence). CDR3 protein: CASSYSSATNTGELFF. CDR3 DNA: TGTGCCAGCAGTTACAGTAGCGCTACGAACACCGGGGAGCTGTTTTTT.

The rearrangement links TRBV2 to TRBJ2-3; 7 bases map to TRBD2. This CDR3 region has 15 residues. V lost 7 bases, J lost 6 bases, and 13 bases stayed unmatched. The germline V gene has CDR1 SNHLY and CDR2 FYNNEI. As DNA, the CDR3 is TGTGCCAGCACACTCGGGGGAGGGCCTGGGGATACGCAGTATTTT. Amino acids: CASTLGGGPGDTQYF.

This clone came up a few times. V and J are TRBV30 and TRBJ2-1; D perhaps matches TRBD1 (6 bases). Per germline, CDR1 GTSNPN and CDR2 SVGIG (reference sequence). V lost 1 base to trimming and J lost 1 base, with 23 bases between them. This CDR3 has 19 amino acids. The chain's CDR3 is CAWSGTLTQGTSSYNEQFF. CDR3 DNA sequence: TGTGCCTGGAGTGGAACACTAACCCAAGGGACATCTTCCTACAATGAGCAGTTCTTC.